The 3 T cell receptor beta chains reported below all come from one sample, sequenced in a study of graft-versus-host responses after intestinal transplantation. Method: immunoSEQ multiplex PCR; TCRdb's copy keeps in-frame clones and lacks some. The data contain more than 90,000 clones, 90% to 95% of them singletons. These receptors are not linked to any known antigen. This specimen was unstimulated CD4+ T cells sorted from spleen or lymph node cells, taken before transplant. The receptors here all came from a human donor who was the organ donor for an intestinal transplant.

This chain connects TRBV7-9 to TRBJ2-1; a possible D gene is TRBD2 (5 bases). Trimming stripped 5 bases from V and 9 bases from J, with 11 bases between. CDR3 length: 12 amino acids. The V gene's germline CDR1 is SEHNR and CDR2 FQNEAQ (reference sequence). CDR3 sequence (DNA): TGTGCCAGCAGCCTCGCGGGCGGTGAGCAGTTCTTC. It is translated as CASSLAGGEQFF.

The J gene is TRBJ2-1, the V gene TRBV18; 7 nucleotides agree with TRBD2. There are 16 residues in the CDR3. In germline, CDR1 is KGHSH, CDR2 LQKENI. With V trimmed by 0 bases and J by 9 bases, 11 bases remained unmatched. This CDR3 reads CASSPPQRRESSEQFF. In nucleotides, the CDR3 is TGTGCCAGCTCACCACCTCAAAGGCGGGAGTCTAGTGAGCAGTTCTTC.

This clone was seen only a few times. Written as DNA, the CDR3 is TGTGCCAGCAGCTCCTGGATGGGGGGGCAGGGGTCTGCCTACGAGCAGTACTTC. The encoded protein is CASSSWMGGQGSAYEQYF. J is TRBJ2-7 and V is TRBV11-2, with a possible D match to TRBD2 (7 bases). Germline CDR1 is SGHAT and CDR2 is FQNNGV. Trimming cost V 4 bases and J 2 bases, with 24 bases left between them. The CDR3 runs 18 residues. Drawing the rest from reference TRBV11-2 and TRBJ2-7, the complete variable domain is EAGVAQSPRYKIIEKRQSVAFWCNPISGHATLYWYQQILGQGPKLLIQFQNNGVVDDSQLPKDRFSAERLKGVDSTLKIQPAKLEDSAVYLCASSSWMGGQGSAYEQYFGPGTRLTVT.